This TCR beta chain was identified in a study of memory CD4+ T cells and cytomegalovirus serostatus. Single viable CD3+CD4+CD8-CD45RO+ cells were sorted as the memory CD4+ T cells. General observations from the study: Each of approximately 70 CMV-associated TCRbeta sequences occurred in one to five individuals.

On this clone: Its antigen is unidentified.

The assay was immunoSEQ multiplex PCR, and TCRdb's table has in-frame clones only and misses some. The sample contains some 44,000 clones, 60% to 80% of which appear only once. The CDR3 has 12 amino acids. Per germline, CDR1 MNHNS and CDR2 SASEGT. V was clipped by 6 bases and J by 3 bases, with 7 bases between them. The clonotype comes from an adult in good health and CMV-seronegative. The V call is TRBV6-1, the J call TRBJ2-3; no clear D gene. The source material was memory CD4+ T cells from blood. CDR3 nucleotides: TGTGCCAGCAGGAGCCCGACAGATACGCAGTATTTT. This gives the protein CASRSPTDTQYF.